These T cell receptor beta chains were read from a single sample in a study of T-cell reconstitution after alpha-beta-depleted transplantation in children. TCRdb used MiXCR to reprocess the PCR reads, holding one entry per CDR3 protein. The sample shows 330,000 or so distinct CDR3 sequences, over 7% of them seen only once. Sequenced material: peripheral blood, taken 360 days after TCRalphabeta/CD19-depleted stem cell transplant. These receptor sequences come from a female patient aged 2-10 years who had a stem cell transplant for Fanconi anemia, so the T cells may come from the graft donor. CDR3s include the opening cysteine and the closing phenylalanine or tryptophan. Each record gives: D gene, V gene, CDR3 protein. A D gene is named only where the DNA matches it firmly.

D: NA
V: TRBV15
CDR3: CATSRDLAVSYEQYF

D: NA
V: TRBV29-1
CDR3: CSVEDRGGGDEQYF

D: NA
V: TRBV20-1
CDR3: CSATFIAKNIQYF

D: NA
V: TRBV12-3/TRBV12-4
CDR3: CASSFSRHNSPLHF

D: NA
V: TRBV20-1
CDR3: CSARGGESRYGYTF

D: TRBD2
V: TRBV5-1
CDR3: CASSRGGLAGGFVNYNEQFF

D: NA
V: TRBV27
CDR3: CASRDSLGYNEQFF

D: TRBD1
V: TRBV19
CDR3: CASSIGRVGTGPAQGTAGELFF

D: NA
V: TRBV27
CDR3: CASSTPKVGYNEQFF

D: TRBD1
V: TRBV10-2
CDR3: CASSAGQVWNTEAFF

D: NA
V: TRBV7-2
CDR3: CASSLGGLPSYGYTF

D: NA
V: TRBV4-3
CDR3: CASSQDSSPNEQFF

D: NA
V: TRBV12-3/TRBV12-4
CDR3: CASSSTGLYGYTF

D: TRBD1
V: TRBV11-3
CDR3: CASSLGPPGTGLNEQFF

D: TRBD1
V: TRBV28
CDR3: CASRTPGQGAKTQYF

D: NA
V: TRBV7-2
CDR3: CASSLAGGYNSPLHF

D: NA
V: TRBV5-1
CDR3: CASSFSGFQVTQYF

D: NA
V: TRBV6-5
CDR3: CASSYSGGNTIYF

D: NA
V: TRBV7-7
CDR3: CASSLDWTQSYNEQFF

D: NA
V: TRBV12-3/TRBV12-4
CDR3: CASSSFQGGNEQFF

D: NA
V: TRBV25-1
CDR3: CASSEAGLYEQYF

D: NA
V: TRBV11-2
CDR3: CASLQTGLKETQYF

D: TRBD2
V: TRBV5-1
CDR3: CASSLSAGGADEQFF

D: NA
V: TRBV20-1
CDR3: CSARGQPNTGELFF

D: TRBD1
V: TRBV28
CDR3: CASSGQGAGSYEQYF

D: NA
V: TRBV28
CDR3: CASSSYGSKNIQYF

D: NA
V: TRBV7-2
CDR3: CASTFEDDIQYF

D: NA
V: TRBV3-1
CDR3: CASSSTTGESTDTQYF

D: TRBD2
V: TRBV7-2
CDR3: CASSFDWGGNEQFF

D: TRBD1
V: TRBV5-1
CDR3: CASSFAGTGGGLNTEAFF

D: NA
V: TRBV6-2/TRBV6-3
CDR3: CASRKTGTLTDTQYF

D: NA
V: TRBV19
CDR3: CASSTREVPSYNEQFF

D: NA
V: TRBV7-8
CDR3: CASSLVLTEFYEQYF

D: TRBD2
V: TRBV3-1
CDR3: CASRQTSGTDTQYF

D: NA
V: TRBV5-1
CDR3: CASRLTTRGMNNEQFF

D: NA
V: TRBV2
CDR3: CASIRGMNTEAFF

D: TRBD1
V: TRBV6-1
CDR3: CASSALIGGFSGNTIYF

D: NA
V: TRBV3-1
CDR3: CASSLGVAVQETQYF

D: TRBD1
V: TRBV28
CDR3: CASRGTGGLPQHF

D: NA
V: TRBV28
CDR3: CASSLLAPDTQYF

D: TRBD1
V: TRBV5-4
CDR3: CASSFGVDRSADTQYF

D: NA
V: TRBV5-8
CDR3: CASSLFRANTEAFF

D: NA
V: TRBV6-1
CDR3: CASSKTENYGYTF

D: NA
V: TRBV28
CDR3: CASSFNSRPVVETQYF

D: NA
V: TRBV29-1
CDR3: CSVRGRNTDTQYF

D: TRBD1
V: TRBV5-1
CDR3: CASSFGTGVFNEQFF

D: TRBD1
V: TRBV12-3/TRBV12-4
CDR3: CASSIGQGSTGELFF

D: NA
V: TRBV4-2
CDR3: CASSHLLGGNPHYGYTF

D: TRBD1
V: TRBV6-4
CDR3: CASSDGTGNTGELFF

D: NA
V: TRBV7-3
CDR3: CASSLDRNQPQHF

D: NA
V: TRBV27
CDR3: CASSPTARNTEAFF

D: NA
V: TRBV21-1
CDR3: CASSKVNRANEKLFF

D: NA
V: TRBV5-1
CDR3: CASRGGAQETQYF

D: TRBD2
V: TRBV28
CDR3: CASRPRTSGGPSTDTQYF

D: TRBD2
V: TRBV4-2
CDR3: CASSLGSGGAYNEQFF

D: NA
V: TRBV28
CDR3: CASRVPRSPLHF

D: TRBD1
V: TRBV6-5
CDR3: CASSYSGQGSQPQHF